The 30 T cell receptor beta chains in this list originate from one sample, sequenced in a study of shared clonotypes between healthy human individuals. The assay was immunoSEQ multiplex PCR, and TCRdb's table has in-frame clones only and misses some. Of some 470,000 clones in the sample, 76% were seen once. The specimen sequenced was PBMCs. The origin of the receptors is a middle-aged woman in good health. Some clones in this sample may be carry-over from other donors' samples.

The DNA for the CDR3 is TGTGCCAGCAGTTTACAGGAGGGCCACTACGAGCAGTACTTC. It specifies CASSLQEGHYEQYF. The chain joins TRBV27 to TRBJ2-7; D perhaps matches TRBD2 (6 bases). CDR3 length: 14 amino acids. Germline V gene data show CDR1 as MNHEY and CDR2 as SMNVEV (reference sequence). V was shortened by 2 bases and J by 3 bases, with 11 bases between the two germline ends.

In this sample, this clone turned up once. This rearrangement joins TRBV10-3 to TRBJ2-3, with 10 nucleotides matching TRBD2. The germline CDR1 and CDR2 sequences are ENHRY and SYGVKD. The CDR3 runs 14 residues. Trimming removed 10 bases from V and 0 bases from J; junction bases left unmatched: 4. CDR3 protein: CASTTSGSTDTQYF. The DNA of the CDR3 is TGTGCCAGTACGACTAGCGGGAGCACAGATACGCAGTATTTT.

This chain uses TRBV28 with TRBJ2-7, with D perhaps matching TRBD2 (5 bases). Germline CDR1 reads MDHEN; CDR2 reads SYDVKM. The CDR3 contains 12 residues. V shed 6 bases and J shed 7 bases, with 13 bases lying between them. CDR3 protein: CASRQLGLEQYF. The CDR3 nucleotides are TGTGCCAGCAGACAACTAGGATTAGAGCAGTACTTC.

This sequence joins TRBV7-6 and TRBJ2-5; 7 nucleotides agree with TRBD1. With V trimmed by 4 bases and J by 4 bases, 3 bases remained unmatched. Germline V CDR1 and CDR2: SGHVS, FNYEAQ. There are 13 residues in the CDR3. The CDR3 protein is CASSSGQVETQYF. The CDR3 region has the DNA TGTGCCAGCAGCTCCGGACAGGTAGAGACCCAGTACTTC.

This chain's CDR3 is CASSSSPRDYEQYF. CDR3 bases: TGTGCCAGCAGTTCCTCCCCCAGGGACTACGAGCAGTACTTC. The rearrangement joins TRBV27 to TRBJ2-7; D possibly corresponds to TRBD1 (5 bases). Trimming removed 4 bases at V and 3 bases at J, with 13 bases between. The CDR3 length is 14 residues. Germline CDR1 reads MNHEY; CDR2 reads SMNVEV (reference sequence).

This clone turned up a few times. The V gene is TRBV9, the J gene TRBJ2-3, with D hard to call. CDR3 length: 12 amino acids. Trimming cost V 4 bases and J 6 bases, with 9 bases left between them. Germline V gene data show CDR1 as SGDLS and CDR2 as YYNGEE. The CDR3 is CASSPNADTQYF. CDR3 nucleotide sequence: TGTGCCAGCAGCCCAAACGCTGATACGCAGTATTTT.

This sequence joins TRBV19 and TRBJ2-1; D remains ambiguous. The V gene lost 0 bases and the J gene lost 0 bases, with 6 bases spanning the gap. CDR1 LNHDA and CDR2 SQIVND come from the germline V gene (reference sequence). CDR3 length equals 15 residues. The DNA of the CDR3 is TGTGCCAGTAGTATAGAAGGGATCTCCTACAATGAGCAGTTCTTC. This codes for CASSIEGISYNEQFF. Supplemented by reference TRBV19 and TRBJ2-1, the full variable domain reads DGGITQSPKYLFRKEGQNVTLSCEQNLNHDAMYWYRQDPGQGLRLIYYSQIVNDFQKGDIAEGYSVSREKKESFPLTVTSAQKNPTAFYLCASSIEGISYNEQFFGPGTRLTVL.

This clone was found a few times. The CDR3 sequence is CAMTGGSYNSPLHF. DNA for the CDR3: TGTGCCATGACAGGGGGCTCCTATAATTCACCCCTCCACTTT. The chain has TRBV10-3 and TRBJ1-6; 9 bases fit TRBD1. CDR3 length: 14 amino acids. The V gene end was trimmed by 9 bases and the J gene end by 0 bases; junction bases not matched to a gene: 0. In germline, CDR1 is ENHRY, CDR2 SYGVKD.

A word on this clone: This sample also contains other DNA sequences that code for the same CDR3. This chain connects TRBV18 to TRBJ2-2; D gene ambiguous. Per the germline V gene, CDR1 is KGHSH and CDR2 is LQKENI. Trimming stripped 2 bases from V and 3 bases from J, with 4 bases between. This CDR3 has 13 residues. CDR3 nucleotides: TGTGCCAGCTCACCAAGGGACACCGGGGAGCTGTTTTTT. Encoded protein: CASSPRDTGELFF.

The CDR3 nucleotides read TGTGCCATCAGTGAGTCGCAGGGGTCGGGGACCCAGTACTTC. Translated: CAISESQGSGTQYF. The chain couples TRBV10-3 to TRBJ2-5; weak D call: TRBD1 (6 bases). Germline V gene data show CDR1 as ENHRY and CDR2 as SYGVKD. This CDR3 comprises 14 residues. The V and J ends lost 0 bases and 7 bases respectively, with 12 bases between them.

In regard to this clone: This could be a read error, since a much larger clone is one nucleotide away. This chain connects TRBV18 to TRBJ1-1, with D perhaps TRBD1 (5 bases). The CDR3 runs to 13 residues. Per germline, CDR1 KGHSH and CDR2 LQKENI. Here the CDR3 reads CASSPRGGVSASF. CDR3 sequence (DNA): TGTGCCAGCTCACCAAGGGGCGGGGTTTCGGCTTCCTTT.

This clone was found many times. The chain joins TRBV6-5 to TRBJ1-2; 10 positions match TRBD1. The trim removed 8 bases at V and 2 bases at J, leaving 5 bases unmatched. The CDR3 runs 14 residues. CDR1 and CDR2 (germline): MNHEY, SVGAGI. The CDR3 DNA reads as TGTGCCAGCCGACTGGGACAGGGGAACTATGGCTACACCTTC. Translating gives CASRLGQGNYGYTF.

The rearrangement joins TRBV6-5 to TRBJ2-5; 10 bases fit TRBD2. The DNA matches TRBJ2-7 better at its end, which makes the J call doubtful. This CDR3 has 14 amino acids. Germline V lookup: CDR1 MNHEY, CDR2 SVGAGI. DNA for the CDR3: TGTGCCAGCGGAGCGGGACTAGCGAATAGCGAGCAGTACTTC. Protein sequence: CASGAGLANSEQYF.

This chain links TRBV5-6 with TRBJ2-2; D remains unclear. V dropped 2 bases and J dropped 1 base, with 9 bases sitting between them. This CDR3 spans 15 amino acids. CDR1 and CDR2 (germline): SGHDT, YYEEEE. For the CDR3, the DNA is TGTGCCAGCAGCTTAGTGGACGGGAACACCGGGGAGCTGTTTTTT. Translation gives CASSLVDGNTGELFF.

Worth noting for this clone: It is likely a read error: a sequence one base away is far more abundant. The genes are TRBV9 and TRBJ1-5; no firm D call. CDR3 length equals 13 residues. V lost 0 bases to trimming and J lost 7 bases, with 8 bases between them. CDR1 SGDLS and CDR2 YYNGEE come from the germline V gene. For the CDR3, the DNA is TGTGCCAGCAGCGTAGACGAGAGGCAGCCCCAGCATTTT. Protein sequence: CASSVDERQPQHF.

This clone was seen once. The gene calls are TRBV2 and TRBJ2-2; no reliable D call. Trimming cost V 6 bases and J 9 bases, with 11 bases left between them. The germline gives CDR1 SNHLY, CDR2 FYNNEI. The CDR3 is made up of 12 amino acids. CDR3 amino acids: CASRQTIRELFF. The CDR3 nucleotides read TGTGCCAGCAGGCAGACCATTCGGGAGCTGTTTTTT.

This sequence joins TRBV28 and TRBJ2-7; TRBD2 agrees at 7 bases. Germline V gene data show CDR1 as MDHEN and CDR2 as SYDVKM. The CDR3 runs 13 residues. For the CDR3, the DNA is TGTGCAAGTAGGAGCGGGGACCCTTACGAGCAGTACTTC. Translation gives CASRSGDPYEQYF.

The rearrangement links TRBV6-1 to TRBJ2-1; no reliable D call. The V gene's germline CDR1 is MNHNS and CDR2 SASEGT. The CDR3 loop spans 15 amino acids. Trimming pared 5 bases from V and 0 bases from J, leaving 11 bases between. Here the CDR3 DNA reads TGTGCCAGCAGTCCAGACCCCGGCTCCTACAATGAGCAGTTCTTC. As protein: CASSPDPGSYNEQFF.

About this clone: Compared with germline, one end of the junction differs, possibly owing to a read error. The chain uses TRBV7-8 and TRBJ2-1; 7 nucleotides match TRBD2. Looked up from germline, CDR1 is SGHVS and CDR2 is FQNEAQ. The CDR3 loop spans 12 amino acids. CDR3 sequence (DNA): TGTGCCAGCAGCTTAAGTGGGAGGGCCATGGTCTTC. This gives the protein CASSLSGRAMVF.

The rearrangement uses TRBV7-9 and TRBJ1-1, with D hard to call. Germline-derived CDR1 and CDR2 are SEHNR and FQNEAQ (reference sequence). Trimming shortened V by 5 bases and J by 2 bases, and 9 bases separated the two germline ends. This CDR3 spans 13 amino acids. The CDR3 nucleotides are TGTGCCAGCAGCCAACACAGAAACACTGAAGCTTTCTTT. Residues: CASSQHRNTEAFF.

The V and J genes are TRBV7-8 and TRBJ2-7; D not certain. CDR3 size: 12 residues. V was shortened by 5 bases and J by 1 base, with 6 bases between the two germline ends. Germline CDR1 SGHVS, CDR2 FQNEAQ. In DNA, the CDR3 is TGTGCCAGCAGCCCCCTATCCTACGAGCAGTACTTC. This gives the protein CASSPLSYEQYF. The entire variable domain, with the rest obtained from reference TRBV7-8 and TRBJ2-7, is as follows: GAGVSQSPRYKVAKRGQDVALRCDPISGHVSLFWYQQALGQGPEFLTYFQNEAQLDKSGLPSDRFFAERPEGSVSTLKIQRTQQEDSAVYLCASSPLSYEQYFGPGTRLTVT.

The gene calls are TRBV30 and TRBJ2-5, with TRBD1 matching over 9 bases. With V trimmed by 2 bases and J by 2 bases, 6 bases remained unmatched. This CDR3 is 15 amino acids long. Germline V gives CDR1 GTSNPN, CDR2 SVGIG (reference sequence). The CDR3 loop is CAWSPGTGRQETQYF. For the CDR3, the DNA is TGTGCCTGGAGTCCCGGGACAGGGAGGCAAGAGACCCAGTACTTC. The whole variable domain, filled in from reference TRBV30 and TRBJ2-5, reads SQTIHQWPATLVQPVGSPLSLECTVEGTSNPNLYWYRQAAGRGLQLLFYSVGIGQISSEVPQNLSASRPQDRQFILSSKKLLLSDSGFYLCAWSPGTGRQETQYFGPGTRLLVL.

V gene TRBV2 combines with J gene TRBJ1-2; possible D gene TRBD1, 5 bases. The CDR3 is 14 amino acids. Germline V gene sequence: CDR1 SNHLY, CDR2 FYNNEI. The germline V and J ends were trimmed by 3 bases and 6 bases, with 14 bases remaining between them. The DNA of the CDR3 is TGTGCCAGCAGTGATTACATGGGGGAAGATGGCTACACCTTC. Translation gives CASSDYMGEDGYTF.

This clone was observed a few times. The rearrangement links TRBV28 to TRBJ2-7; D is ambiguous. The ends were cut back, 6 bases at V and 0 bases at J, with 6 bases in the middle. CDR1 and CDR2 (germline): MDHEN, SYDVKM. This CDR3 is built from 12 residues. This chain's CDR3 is CASRSSSYEQYF. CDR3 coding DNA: TGTGCCAGCAGATCGAGCTCCTACGAGCAGTACTTC.

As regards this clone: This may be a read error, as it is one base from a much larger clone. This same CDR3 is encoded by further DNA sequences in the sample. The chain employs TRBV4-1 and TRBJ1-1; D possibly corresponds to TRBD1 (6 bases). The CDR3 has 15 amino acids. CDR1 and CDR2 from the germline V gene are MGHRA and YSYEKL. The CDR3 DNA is TGCGCCAGCAGCCTTCCCGGGTTCAGGGGCACTGAGGCTTTCTTT. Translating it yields CASSLPGFRGTEAFF.

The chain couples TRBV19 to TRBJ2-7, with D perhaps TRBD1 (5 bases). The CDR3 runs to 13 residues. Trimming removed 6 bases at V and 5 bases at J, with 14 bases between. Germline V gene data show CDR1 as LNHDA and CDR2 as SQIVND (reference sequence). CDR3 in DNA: TGTGCCAGTAGCAAAGGCAGGGTCGACGAGCAGTACTTC. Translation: CASSKGRVDEQYF.

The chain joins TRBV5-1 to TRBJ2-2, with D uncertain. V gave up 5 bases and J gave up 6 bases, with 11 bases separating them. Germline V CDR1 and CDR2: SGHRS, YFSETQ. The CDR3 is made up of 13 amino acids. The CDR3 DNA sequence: TGCGCCAGCAGACCCGACATTCCCGGGGAGCTGTTTTTT. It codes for CASRPDIPGELFF.

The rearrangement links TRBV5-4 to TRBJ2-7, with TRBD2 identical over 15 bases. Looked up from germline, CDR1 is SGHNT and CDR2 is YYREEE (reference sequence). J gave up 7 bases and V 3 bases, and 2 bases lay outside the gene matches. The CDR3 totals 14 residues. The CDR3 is CASSSGTSGREQYF. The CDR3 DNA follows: TGTGCCAGCAGCTCCGGGACTAGCGGGAGGGAGCAGTACTTC.

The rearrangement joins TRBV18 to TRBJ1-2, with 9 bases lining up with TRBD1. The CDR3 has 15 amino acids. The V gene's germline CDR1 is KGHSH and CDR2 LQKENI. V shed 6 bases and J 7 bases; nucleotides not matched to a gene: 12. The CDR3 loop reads CASSPNPGTGSGYTF. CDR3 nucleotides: TGTGCCAGCTCCCCTAACCCCGGGACAGGGAGTGGCTACACCTTC.

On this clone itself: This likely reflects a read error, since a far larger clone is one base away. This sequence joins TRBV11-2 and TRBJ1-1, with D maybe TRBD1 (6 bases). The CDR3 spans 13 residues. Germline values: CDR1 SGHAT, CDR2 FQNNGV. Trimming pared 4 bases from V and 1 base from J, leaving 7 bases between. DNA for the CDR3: TGTGCCAGCAGCTCGACAGGGAACACTGAAGCTTTCTTT. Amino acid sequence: CASSSTGNTEAFF. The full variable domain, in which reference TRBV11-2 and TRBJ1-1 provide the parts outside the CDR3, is EAGVAQSPRYKIIEKRQSVAFWCNPISGHATLYWYQQILGQGPKLLIQFQNNGVVDDSQLPKDRFSAERLKGVDSTLKIQPAKLEDSAVYLCASSSTGNTEAFFGQGTRLTVV.